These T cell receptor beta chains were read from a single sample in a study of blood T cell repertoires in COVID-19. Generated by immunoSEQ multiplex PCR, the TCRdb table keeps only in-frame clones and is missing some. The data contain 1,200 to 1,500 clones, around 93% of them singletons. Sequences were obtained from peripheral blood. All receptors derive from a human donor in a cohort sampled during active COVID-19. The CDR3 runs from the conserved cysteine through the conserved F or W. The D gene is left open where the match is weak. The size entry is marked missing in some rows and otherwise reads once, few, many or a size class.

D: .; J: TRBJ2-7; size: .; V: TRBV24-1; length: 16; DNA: TGTGCCACCAGTGATCACCGGACGGGGGGCACATACGAGCAGTACTTC; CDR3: CATSDHRTGGTYEQYF
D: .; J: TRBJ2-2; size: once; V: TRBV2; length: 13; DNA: TGTGCAGCCTCTTCGGCGAACACCGGGGAGCTGTTTTTT; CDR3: CAASSANTGELFF
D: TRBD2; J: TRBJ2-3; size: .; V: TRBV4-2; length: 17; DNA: TGTGCCAGCAGCCAAGATCGGGCTAGCGGGAGCACAGATACGCAGTATTTT; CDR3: CASSQDRASGSTDTQYF
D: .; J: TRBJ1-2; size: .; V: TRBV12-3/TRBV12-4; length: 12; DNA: TGTGCCAGCAGCGGTGAAGCCTATGGCTACACCTTC; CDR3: CASSGEAYGYTF
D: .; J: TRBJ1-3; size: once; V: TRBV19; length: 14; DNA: TGTGCCAGTAAATTCACAGACTCTGGAAACACCATATATTTT; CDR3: CASKFTDSGNTIYF
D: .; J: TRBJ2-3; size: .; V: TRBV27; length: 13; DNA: TGTGCCAGCAGAACCAGGGTCGCAGATACGCAGTATTTT; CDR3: CASRTRVADTQYF
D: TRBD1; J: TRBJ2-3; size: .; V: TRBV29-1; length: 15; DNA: TGCAGCGTGGAATACGTGGACAGGGTTCCGGATACGCAGTATTTT; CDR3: CSVEYVDRVPDTQYF
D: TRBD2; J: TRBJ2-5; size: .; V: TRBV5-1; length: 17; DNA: TGCGCCAGCAACACCGGGACTAGCGGGGGGGCGTCGGAGACCCAGTACTTC; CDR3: CASNTGTSGGASETQYF
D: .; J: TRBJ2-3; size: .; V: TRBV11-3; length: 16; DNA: TGTGCCAGCAGCCTAGGGGGGCTAGATATTACAGATACGCAGTATTTT; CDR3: CASSLGGLDITDTQYF
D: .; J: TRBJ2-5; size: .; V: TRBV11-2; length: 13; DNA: TGTGCCAGCAGCTCCCCCGGGTCGGAGACCCAGTACTTC; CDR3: CASSSPGSETQYF
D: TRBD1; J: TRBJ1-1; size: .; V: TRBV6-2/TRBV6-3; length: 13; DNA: TGTGCCAGCAGTTACTCCGGACAGGGTTTGGCTTTCTTT; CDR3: CASSYSGQGLAFF
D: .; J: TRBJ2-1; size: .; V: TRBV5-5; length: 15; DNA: TGTGCCAGCAGCTTTGGTGGGAGCGCCGACAATGAGCAGTTCTTC; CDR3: CASSFGGSADNEQFF
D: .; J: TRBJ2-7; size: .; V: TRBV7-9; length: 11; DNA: TGTGCCAGCAGCCGCGGCTACGAGCAGTACTTC; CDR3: CASSRGYEQYF
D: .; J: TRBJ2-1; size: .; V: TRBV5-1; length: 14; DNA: TGCGCCAGCAGCTTGGGTAACTCGCACAATGAGCAGTTCTTC; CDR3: CASSLGNSHNEQFF
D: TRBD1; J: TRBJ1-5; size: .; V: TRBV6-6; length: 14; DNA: TGTGCCAGCAGTGGACAGGGTAGCAATCAGCCCCAGCATTTT; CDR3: CASSGQGSNQPQHF
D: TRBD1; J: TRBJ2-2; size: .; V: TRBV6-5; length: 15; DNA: TGTGCCAGCAGTTACGACAGGGCGAACACCGGGGAGCTGTTTTTT; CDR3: CASSYDRANTGELFF
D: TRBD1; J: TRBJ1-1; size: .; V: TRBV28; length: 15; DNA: TGTGCCTTTCGGGACAGGGGAAGACAGAACACTGAAGCTTTCTTT; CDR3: CAFRDRGRQNTEAFF
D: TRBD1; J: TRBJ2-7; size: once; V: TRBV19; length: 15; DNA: TGTGCCAGTAGTAAACAACAGGGGGCGGCCTACGAGCAGTACTTC; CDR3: CASSKQQGAAYEQYF
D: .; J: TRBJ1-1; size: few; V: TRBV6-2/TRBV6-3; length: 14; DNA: TGTGCCAGCAGTTACCAGACAGAGAACACTGAAGCTTTCTTT; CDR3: CASSYQTENTEAFF
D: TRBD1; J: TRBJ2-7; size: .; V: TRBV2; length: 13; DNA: TGTGCCAGCAGTACCTTGGACAGGGACGAGCAGTACTTC; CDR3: CASSTLDRDEQYF
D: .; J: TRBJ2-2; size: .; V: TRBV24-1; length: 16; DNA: TGTGCCACCAGTAAGTCAGACGTGGGGAGCACCGGGGAGCTGTTTTTT; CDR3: CATSKSDVGSTGELFF
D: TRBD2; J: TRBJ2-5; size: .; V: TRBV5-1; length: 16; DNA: TGCGCCAGCAGCCCGGGACTAGCGGGAGAGGTGGAGACCCAGTACTTC; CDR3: CASSPGLAGEVETQYF
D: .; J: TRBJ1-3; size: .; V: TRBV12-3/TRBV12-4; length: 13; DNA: TGTGCCAGCGTAGCGGTGTCTGGAAACACCATATATTTT; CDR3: CASVAVSGNTIYF
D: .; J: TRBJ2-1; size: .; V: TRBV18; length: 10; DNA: TGTGCCAGCACAGTAAGGGAGCAGTTCTTC; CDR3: CASTVREQFF
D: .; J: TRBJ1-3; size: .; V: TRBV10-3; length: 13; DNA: TGTGCCATCGAGGAGGCTGCGGGAAACACCATATATTTT; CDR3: CAIEEAAGNTIYF
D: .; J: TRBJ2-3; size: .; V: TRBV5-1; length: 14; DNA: TGCGCCAGCAGTGCCGGCGGGGTTTCAGATACGCAGTATTTT; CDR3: CASSAGGVSDTQYF
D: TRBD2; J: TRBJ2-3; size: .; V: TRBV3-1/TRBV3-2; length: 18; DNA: TGTGCCAGCAGCCAAGAAACTAGCGGGAGCATCCTCCCAGATACGCAGTATTTT; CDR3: CASSQETSGSILPDTQYF
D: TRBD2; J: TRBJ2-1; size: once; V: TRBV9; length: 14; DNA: TGTGCCAGCACCCGCGCGGGGGGCTACAATGAGCAGTTCTTC; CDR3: CASTRAGGYNEQFF
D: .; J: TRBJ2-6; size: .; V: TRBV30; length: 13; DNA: TGTGCCTGGAGTGTAGCCGGGGCCAACGTCCTGACTTTC; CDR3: CAWSVAGANVLTF
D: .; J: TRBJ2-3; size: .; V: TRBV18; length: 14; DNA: TGTGCCAGCTCAACGACAGAGAGCACAGATACGCAGTATTTT; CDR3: CASSTTESTDTQYF